This T cell receptor beta chain was obtained from a study of blood T cell repertoires in COVID-19. Study summary: The origin of the acute and convalescent COVID-19 samples was the United States, Italy and Spain. T cells, B-cell-depleted T cells, or PBMCs supplied cDNA or gDNA.

Original processing methods: Amplification from reference gene primers served as the basis for estimated nucleated cell counts. The assay was immunoSEQ multiplex PCR, and TCRdb's table has in-frame clones only and misses some. D and trimming come from the DNA, and the V and J calls and clone size come from that table. The data contain about 210,000 clones, about 92% of them seen just once; the ten biggest clones take up 1% to 1.5%. Germline V gives CDR1 MNHNY, CDR2 SVGAGI (reference sequence). Unmatched junction bases numbered 5, after V lost 6 bases and J lost 6 bases. The CDR3 contains 13 residues.

This TCR was sampled from a man aged 25 to 40 with acute or convalescent COVID-19. V gene TRBV6-6 combines with J gene TRBJ1-2; TRBD1 agrees at 9 bases. Sequencing was performed on peripheral blood. The CDR3 bases are TGTGCCAGCAGCCGACAGGGGGGTGATGGCTACACCTTC. Translated: CASSRQGGDGYTF.